This TCR beta chain is drawn from a study of T cells after yellow fever vaccination. The study, taken as a whole, reports: Clones from primary vaccination mostly reappeared after the booster (96% CD4, less than 90% CD8). A limited proportion of clonotypes was detected within both the CD4 and CD8 compartments.

Via MiXCR, TCRdb re-called the 5' RACE reads, giving one row per CDR3 protein. The data contain just under 600,000 distinct CDR3 sequences, about 13% of them singletons. The CDR3 is 14 residues long. Per the germline V gene, CDR1 is SGHNT and CDR2 is YENEEA. Trimming cost V 4 bases and J 1 base; bases outside gene matches: 2. This clonotype was counted a single time. Its antigen is unidentified. The sequence came from a man aged 25-45 years who received the YFV17D yellow fever vaccine. The chain carries TRBV11-3 and TRBJ2-3; TRBD2 agrees at 7 bases. The sequenced sample was PBMCs, obtained on the day of the yellow fever booster vaccination. The CDR3 DNA sequence: TGTGCCAGCAGCTCGACTAGCCGCACAGATACGCAGTATTTT. This gives the protein CASSSTSRTDTQYF.